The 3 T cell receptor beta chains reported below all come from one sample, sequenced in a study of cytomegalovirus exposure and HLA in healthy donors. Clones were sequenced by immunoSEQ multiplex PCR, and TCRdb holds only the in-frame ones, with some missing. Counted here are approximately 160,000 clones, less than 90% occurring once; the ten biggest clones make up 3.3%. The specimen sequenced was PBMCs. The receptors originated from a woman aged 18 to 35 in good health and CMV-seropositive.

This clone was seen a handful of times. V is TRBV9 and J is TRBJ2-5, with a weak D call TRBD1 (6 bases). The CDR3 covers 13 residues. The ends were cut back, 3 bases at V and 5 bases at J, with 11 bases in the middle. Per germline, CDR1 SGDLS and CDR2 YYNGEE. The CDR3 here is CASSAGVDETQYF. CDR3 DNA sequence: TGTGCCAGCAGCGCAGGGGTCGACGAGACCCAGTACTTC.

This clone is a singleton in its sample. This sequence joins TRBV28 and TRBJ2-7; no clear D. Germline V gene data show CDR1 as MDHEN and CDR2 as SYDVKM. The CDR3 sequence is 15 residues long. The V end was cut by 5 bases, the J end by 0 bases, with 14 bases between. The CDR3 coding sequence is TGTGCCAGCAGTCTCCCCCTTCCCAGCTCCTACGAGCAGTACTTC. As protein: CASSLPLPSSYEQYF.

The chain's CDR3 is CATSAGANTEAFF. DNA for the CDR3: TGTGCCACTTCGGCTGGGGCGAACACTGAAGCTTTCTTT. The V call is TRBV19, the J call TRBJ1-1; weak D call: TRBD1 (5 bases). The V gene lost 10 bases and the J gene lost 1 base, with 13 bases spanning the gap. Germline lookup yields CDR1 LNHDA and CDR2 SQIVND (reference sequence). The CDR3 runs to 13 residues.